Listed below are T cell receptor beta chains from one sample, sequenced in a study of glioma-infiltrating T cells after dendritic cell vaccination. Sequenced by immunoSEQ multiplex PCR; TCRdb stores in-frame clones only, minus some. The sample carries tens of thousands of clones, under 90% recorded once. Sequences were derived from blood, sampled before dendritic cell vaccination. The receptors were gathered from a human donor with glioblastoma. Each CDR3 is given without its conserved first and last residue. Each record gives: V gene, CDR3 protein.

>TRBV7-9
ASSPRPRQGSYEQY
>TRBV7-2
ASSLAVTRRSWDGYA
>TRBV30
AWSVGQGVGYEQY
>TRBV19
ASSIEAGGGTEAF
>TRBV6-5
ASSTRDRVVYEQY
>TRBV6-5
ASSSGWDGYT
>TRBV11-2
ASSQTITSYEQY
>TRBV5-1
ASSPGLDNEQF
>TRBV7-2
ASRNRTSGRGSYNEQF
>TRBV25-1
ASSEGGEGEETQY
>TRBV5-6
ASSLVWQGDTGELF
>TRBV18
ASSPGQQETQY
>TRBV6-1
ASSDYEAF
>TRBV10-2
ASSAGQGMAGNTIY
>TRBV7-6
ASSIDSNYGYT
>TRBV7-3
ASSLTAYPLAGEKTSTDTQY
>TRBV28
ASSSPGSSYEQY
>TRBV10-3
AISESGGAGTEAF
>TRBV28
ASPRFSDNEQF
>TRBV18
ASSPGGDYGYT
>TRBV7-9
ASSTPTGALDTIY
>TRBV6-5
ASTLEGSGANVLT
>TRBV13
ASSLIRLAGQYTGELF
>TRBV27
ASSLDSFYEQY
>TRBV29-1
SAEPGDTGELF
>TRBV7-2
ASSLADSAQGGYT
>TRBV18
ASSPTRGGETQY
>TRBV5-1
ASSLQGLATGELF
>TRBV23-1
ASSLLNGSNQPQH
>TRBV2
ASSPLAEAYNEQF
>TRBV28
ASSLRQGEAF
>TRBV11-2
ASSLVPLAGLD
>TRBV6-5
ASSYDRYTGELF
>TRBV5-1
ASSLGGNSYEQY
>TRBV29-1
SVAQGEETQY
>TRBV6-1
ASRGQGGNQPQH
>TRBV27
ASSPGGIAYEQY
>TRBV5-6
ASSLFTDHSGNTIY
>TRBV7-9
ASMPVGEASGSRYEQY
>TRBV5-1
ASSYGGDYGYT